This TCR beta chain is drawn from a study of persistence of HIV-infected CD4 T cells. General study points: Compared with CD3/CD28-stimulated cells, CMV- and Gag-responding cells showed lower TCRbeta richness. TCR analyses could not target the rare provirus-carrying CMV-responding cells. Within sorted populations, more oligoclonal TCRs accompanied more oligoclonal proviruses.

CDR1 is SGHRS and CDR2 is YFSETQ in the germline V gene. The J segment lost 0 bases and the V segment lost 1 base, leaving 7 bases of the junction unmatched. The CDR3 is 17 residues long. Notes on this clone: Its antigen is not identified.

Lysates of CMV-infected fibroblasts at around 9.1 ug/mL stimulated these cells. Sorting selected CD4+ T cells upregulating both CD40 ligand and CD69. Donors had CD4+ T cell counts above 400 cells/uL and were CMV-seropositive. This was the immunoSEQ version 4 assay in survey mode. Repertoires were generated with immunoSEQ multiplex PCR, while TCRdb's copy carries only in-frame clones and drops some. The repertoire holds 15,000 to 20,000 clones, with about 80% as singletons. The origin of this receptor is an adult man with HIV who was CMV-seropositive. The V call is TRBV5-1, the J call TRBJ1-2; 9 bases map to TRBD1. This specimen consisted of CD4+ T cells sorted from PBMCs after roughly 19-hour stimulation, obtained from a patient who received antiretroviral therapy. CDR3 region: CASSLSGQGISNYGYTF. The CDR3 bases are TGCGCCAGCAGCTTGTCCGGACAGGGGATTTCTAACTATGGCTACACCTTC.